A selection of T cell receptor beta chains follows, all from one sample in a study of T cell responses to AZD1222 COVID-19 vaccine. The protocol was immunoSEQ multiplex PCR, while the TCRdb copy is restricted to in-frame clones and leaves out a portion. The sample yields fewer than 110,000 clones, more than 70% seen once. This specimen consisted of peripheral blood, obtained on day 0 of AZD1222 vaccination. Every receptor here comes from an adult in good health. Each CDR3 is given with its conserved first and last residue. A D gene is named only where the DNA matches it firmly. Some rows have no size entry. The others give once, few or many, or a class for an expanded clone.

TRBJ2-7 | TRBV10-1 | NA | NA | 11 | CASSDGAEQYF | TGCGCCAGCAGTGATGGGGCGGAGCAGTACTTC
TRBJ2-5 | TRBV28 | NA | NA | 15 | CASSLGGRQVETQYF | TGTGCCAGCAGTTTAGGGGGCCGACAGGTGGAGACCCAGTACTTC
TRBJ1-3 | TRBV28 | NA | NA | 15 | CASSLSRSLGNTIYF | TGTGCCAGCAGTTTGAGTCGGAGCTTAGGAAACACCATATATTTT
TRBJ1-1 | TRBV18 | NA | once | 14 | CASTSREAGTEAFF | TGTGCCAGCACCAGCCGAGAGGCAGGCACTGAAGCTTTCTTT
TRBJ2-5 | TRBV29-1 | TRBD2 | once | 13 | CSPVAGDRETQYF | TGCAGCCCCGTCGCGGGAGATCGGGAGACCCAGTACTTC
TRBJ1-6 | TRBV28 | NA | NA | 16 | CASSLTHLSYNSPLHF | TGTGCCAGCAGTTTAACGCATCTCTCCTATAATTCACCCCTCCACTTT
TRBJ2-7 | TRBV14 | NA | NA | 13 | CASSHSGAYEQYF | TGTGCCAGCAGCCATTCGGGGGCCTACGAGCAGTACTTC
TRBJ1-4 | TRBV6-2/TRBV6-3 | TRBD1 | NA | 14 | CASSSTGAYEKLFF | TGTGCCAGCAGTTCTACAGGGGCTTATGAAAAACTGTTTTTT
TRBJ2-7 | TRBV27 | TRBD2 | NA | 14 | CASSRDSGAYEQYF | TGTGCCAGCAGTAGAGATAGCGGGGCCTACGAGCAGTACTTC
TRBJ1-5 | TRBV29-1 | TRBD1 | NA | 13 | CSVGGQGGQPQHF | TGCAGCGTTGGGGGACAGGGAGGACAGCCCCAGCATTTT
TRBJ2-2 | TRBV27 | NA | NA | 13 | CASSWGLRGELFF | TGTGCCAGCAGTTGGGGACTGCGTGGGGAGCTGTTTTTT
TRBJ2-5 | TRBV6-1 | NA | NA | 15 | CASSPAAVNAETQYF | TGTGCCAGCAGTCCCGCAGCGGTAAACGCAGAGACCCAGTACTTC
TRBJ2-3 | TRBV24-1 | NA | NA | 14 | CATSDPTYTDTQYF | TGTGCCACCAGTGACCCGACTTACACAGATACGCAGTATTTT
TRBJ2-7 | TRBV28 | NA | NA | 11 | CASTETYEQYF | TGTGCCAGCACCGAAACCTACGAGCAGTACTTC
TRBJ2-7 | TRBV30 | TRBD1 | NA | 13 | CAWSAGTAYEQYF | TGTGCCTGGAGTGCAGGGACAGCCTACGAGCAGTACTTC
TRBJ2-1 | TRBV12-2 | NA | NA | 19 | CASRSRLASLCLKINEQFF | TGTGCAAGTCGCTCCCGACTAGCTTCGTTGTGTTTGAAGATCAATGAGCAGTTCTTC
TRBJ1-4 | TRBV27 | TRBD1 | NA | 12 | CASSLNRGLLFF | TGTGCCAGCAGTTTGAACAGGGGACTACTGTTTTTT
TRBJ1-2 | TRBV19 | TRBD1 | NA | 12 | CASIGQVYGYTF | TGTGCCAGCATCGGACAGGTCTATGGCTACACCTTC
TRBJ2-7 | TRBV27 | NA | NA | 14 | CASKVERGSYEQYF | TGTGCCAGCAAGGTGGAGCGCGGGTCCTACGAGCAGTACTTC
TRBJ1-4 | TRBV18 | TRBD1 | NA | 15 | CASSPRTGDYEKLFF | TGTGCCAGCTCACCAAGGACAGGGGACTATGAAAAACTGTTTTTT
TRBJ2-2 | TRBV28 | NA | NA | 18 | CASSFRREHAAYTGELFF | TGTGCCAGCAGTTTTAGACGGGAGCATGCGGCGTACACCGGGGAGCTGTTTTTT
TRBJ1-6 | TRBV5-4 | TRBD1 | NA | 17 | CASSHPQTGGFGSPLHF | TGTGCCAGCAGCCATCCCCAGACAGGGGGCTTCGGATCACCCCTCCACTTT
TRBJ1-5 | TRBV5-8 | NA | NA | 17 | CASISLRGGRGNQPQHF | TGTGCCAGCATCTCCTTGCGAGGGGGGCGAGGCAATCAGCCCCAGCATTTT
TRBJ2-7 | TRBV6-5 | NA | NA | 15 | CASWPPGKPNYEQYF | TGTGCCAGCTGGCCCCCGGGTAAGCCCAACTACGAGCAGTACTTC
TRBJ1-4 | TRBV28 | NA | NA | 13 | CASSFGAVEKLFF | TGTGCCAGCAGTTTTGGGGCAGTTGAAAAACTGTTTTTT
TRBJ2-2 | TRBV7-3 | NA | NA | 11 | CASSSPGELFF | TGTGCCAGCAGCTCTCCCGGGGAGCTGTTTTTT
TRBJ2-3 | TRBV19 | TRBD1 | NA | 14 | CASRWDSSTDTQYF | TGTGCCAGCAGATGGGACAGCAGCACAGATACGCAGTATTTT
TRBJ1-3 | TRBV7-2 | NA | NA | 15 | CASSSTLILGNTIYF | TGTGCCAGCAGCTCTACCTTGATTCTGGGAAACACCATATATTTT
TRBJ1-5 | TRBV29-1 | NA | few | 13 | CSVKGQGSQPQHF | TGCAGCGTTAAGGGGCAGGGGAGTCAGCCCCAGCATTTT
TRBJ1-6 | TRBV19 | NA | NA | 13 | CASMRGRNSPLHF | TGTGCCAGTATGAGGGGGAGAAATTCACCCCTCCACTTT
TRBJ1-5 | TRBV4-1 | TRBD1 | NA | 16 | CASRNEQGGAVQPQHF | TGCGCCAGCAGAAACGAACAGGGGGGGGCTGTTCAGCCCCAGCATTTT
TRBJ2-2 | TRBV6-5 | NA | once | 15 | CASSGGQGNPGELFF | TGTGCCAGCAGCGGGGGGCAGGGGAATCCCGGGGAGCTGTTTTTT
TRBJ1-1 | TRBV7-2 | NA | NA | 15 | CASSLARYSNTEAFF | TGTGCCAGCAGCTTAGCTAGGTACAGCAACACTGAAGCTTTCTTT
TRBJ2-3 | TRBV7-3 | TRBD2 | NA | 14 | CASRLAGAEDTQYF | TGTGCCAGCCGTCTAGCGGGAGCCGAAGATACGCAGTATTTT
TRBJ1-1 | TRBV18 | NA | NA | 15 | CASSLPSKQNTEAFF | TGTGCCAGCTCACTCCCGAGTAAGCAGAACACTGAAGCTTTCTTT
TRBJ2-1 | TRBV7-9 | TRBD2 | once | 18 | CASSLFKGGTSVYNEQFF | TGTGCCAGCAGCTTATTTAAAGGCGGGACTAGCGTTTACAATGAGCAGTTCTTC
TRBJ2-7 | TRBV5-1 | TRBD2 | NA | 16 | CASSSGLAGGAYEQYF | TGCGCCAGCAGCTCCGGACTAGCGGGAGGTGCCTACGAGCAGTACTTC
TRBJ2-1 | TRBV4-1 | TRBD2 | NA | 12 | CASSQGLIEQFF | TGCGCCAGCAGCCAGGGACTAATTGAGCAGTTCTTC